The clone carrying this T cell receptor beta chain was recorded only once. This entry comes from a study of CD8 T cells in Susac syndrome. The length of the CDR3 is 12 residues. The V gene lost 0 bases and the J gene lost 3 bases, with 3 bases spanning the gap. Germline V gene lookup returns CDR1 PRHDT and CDR2 FYEKMQ (reference sequence). The RNA input was about 0.45 to 1 ug, and it was reverse transcribed with random hexamers. TCRdb fed the immunoSEQ multiplex PCR reads into MiXCR, producing one record per CDR3 protein. This table holds 150,000 to 200,000 distinct CDR3 sequences, 90% to 95% found once.

J is TRBJ2-7 and V is TRBV13; the D is unclear. The TCR originated in a human donor with multiple sclerosis. Sequencing was performed on CD8+ T cells from PBMCs. The CDR3 reads CASSLGLYEQYF. The DNA for the CDR3 is TGTGCCAGCAGCTTAGGCCTCTACGAGCAGTACTTC.